The 15 T cell receptor beta chains below were found in one sample sequenced in a study of identical twins. In TCRdb, the 5' RACE reads were re-called with MiXCR into one record per CDR3 protein. The data contain 690,000 or so distinct CDR3 sequences, 8.5% to 9.5% of them singletons. These data were likewise used in another study, on yellow fever vaccine responses in identical twins.

Input material: PBMCs. The source of these receptors is a woman aged 18-35 years in good health.

This clonotype was observed a handful of times. V and J are TRBV13 and TRBJ1-1, with TRBD1 matching over 9 bases. V was clipped by 5 bases and J by 7 bases; unmatched bases: 5. From germline, CDR1 is PRHDT and CDR2 FYEKMQ (reference sequence). The CDR3 is made up of 13 amino acids. CDR3 in DNA: TGTGCCAGCAGCCCGGGACAGGGCCTTGAAGCTTTCTTT. This encodes CASSPGQGLEAFF.

There are a few counts of this clonotype. This chain uses TRBV6-1 with TRBJ2-7; perhaps TRBD1 as D (6 bases). Germline V gene sequence: CDR1 MNHNS, CDR2 SASEGT. The V and J ends lost 0 bases and 2 bases respectively, with 11 bases between them. The CDR3 extends over 15 amino acids. CDR3 sequence (DNA): TGTGCCAGCAGTGAAGCACAGGGTCGGGCCTACGAGCAGTACTTC. It yields the protein CASSEAQGRAYEQYF.

This chain connects TRBV7-3 to TRBJ1-4; possible D gene TRBD1, 5 bases. The CDR3 runs 14 residues. V dropped 1 base and J dropped 5 bases, with 8 bases sitting between them. The germline V gene encodes CDR1 SGHTA and CDR2 FQGTGA. The CDR3 loop reads CASSLRQFNEKLFF. DNA for the CDR3: TGTGCCAGCAGCTTAAGACAGTTCAATGAAAAACTGTTTTTT.

This clonotype was seen more than once but under ten times. V gene TRBV5-1 combines with J gene TRBJ2-1; D unclear. Trimming took off 3 bases at V and 7 bases at J, with 11 bases between the two ends. Looked up from germline, CDR1 is SGHRS and CDR2 is YFSETQ. CDR3 size: 13 residues. The chain's CDR3 is CASSSLKANEQFF. CDR3 nucleotide sequence: TGCGCCAGCAGCTCCCTGAAGGCGAATGAGCAGTTCTTC.

This sequence joins TRBV4-2 and TRBJ2-3; no reliable D call. Germline loops: CDR1 LGHNA, CDR2 YNFKEQ. The CDR3 is 16 residues long. V lost 0 bases, J lost 0 bases, and 10 bases lay in between. CDR3 nucleotides: TGTGCCAGCAGCCAAGATGTAGGATCTAGCACAGATACGCAGTATTTT. It codes for CASSQDVGSSTDTQYF.

This clonotype was counted ten times or more. CDR3 in amino acids: CASSYTGARETQYF. CDR3 sequence (DNA): TGTGCCAGCAGTTACACCGGGGCAAGGGAGACCCAGTACTTC. This sequence joins TRBV6-2 or TRBV6-3 and TRBJ2-5, with D perhaps TRBD1 or TRBD2 (5 bases each). This CDR3 is 14 amino acids long. Per germline, CDR1 MNHEY and CDR2 SVGEGT. The ends were cut back, 2 bases at V and 5 bases at J, with 12 bases in the middle.

The chain uses TRBV20-1 and TRBJ2-2, with D perhaps TRBD1 (5 bases). The CDR3 runs to 16 residues. The germline gives CDR1 DFQATT, CDR2 SNEGSKA (reference sequence). The V gene lost 0 bases and the J gene lost 0 bases, with 11 bases spanning the gap. CDR3 sequence: CSARDWGGPNTGELFF. The CDR3 DNA sequence: TGCAGTGCTAGAGATTGGGGCGGTCCGAACACCGGGGAGCTGTTTTTT.

This clonotype was seen repeatedly, ten times or more. This chain joins TRBV15 and TRBJ2-3; TRBD1 agrees at 10 bases. J was trimmed by 6 bases and V by 3 bases; bases with no gene match: 0. CDR1 and CDR2 (germline): LNHNV, YYDKDF (reference sequence). This CDR3 has 13 residues. The CDR3 here is CATSRDRGDTQYF. The CDR3 DNA is TGTGCCACCAGCAGGGACAGGGGGGATACGCAGTATTTT.

The chain is built from TRBV29-1 and TRBJ2-3; TRBD2 matches 7 bases. Trimming at V came to 3 bases and at J to 4 bases, leaving 4 bases not matched to a gene. Per germline, CDR1 SQVTM and CDR2 ANQGSEA. CDR3 length: 13 residues. CDR3 bases: TGCAGCGTTGACGGGGAGGGGCCAGATACGCAGTATTTT. The encoded protein is CSVDGEGPDTQYF.

This clonotype was detected only a few times. V usage is TRBV5-1 and J usage is TRBJ2-1; 12 bases align to TRBD2. CDR3 length equals 15 residues. CDR1 and CDR2 from the germline V gene are SGHRS and YFSETQ. The V segment lost 1 base and the J segment 6 bases; nucleotides outside the gene matches: 2. CDR3 loop: CASSLTSGGTNEQFF. Here the CDR3 DNA reads TGCGCCAGCAGCTTGACTAGCGGGGGGACCAATGAGCAGTTCTTC.

The chain carries TRBV7-2 and TRBJ1-1; a possible D gene is TRBD1 (5 bases). The V end lost 2 bases, the J end lost 1 base, and 11 bases lay between the germline ends. This CDR3 has 15 amino acids. CDR1 SGHTA and CDR2 FQGNSA come from the germline V gene. This CDR3 is CASSLPRGGNTEAFF. Written as DNA, the CDR3 is TGTGCCAGCAGCTTACCCCGCGGGGGGAACACTGAAGCTTTCTTT. Drawing the rest from reference TRBV7-2 and TRBJ1-1, the complete variable domain is GAGVSQSPSNKVTEKGKDVELRCDPISGHTALYWYRQSLGQGLEFLIYFQGNSAPDKSGLPSDRFSAERTGGSVSTLTIQRTQQEDSAVYLCASSLPRGGNTEAFFGQGTRLTVV.

This clonotype has ten or more counts. The chain uses TRBV29-1 and TRBJ2-1; 12 positions match TRBD2. The CDR3 totals 15 residues. V lost 2 bases, J lost 9 bases, and 8 bases stayed unmatched. Per germline, CDR1 SQVTM and CDR2 ANQGSEA. The CDR3 loop reads CSVERGLAGGSEQFF. The CDR3 DNA reads TGCAGCGTTGAAAGAGGGCTAGCGGGAGGGAGTGAGCAGTTCTTC.

This clonotype was detected ten times or more. The chain is built from TRBV7-9 and TRBJ2-3; tentatively, D is TRBD1 (5 bases). The CDR3 consists of 14 residues. The V and J ends lost 4 bases and 0 bases respectively, with 8 bases between them. Germline CDR1 reads SEHNR; CDR2 reads FQNEAQ (reference sequence). The CDR3 spells CASSWGGSTDTQYF. CDR3 bases: TGTGCCAGCAGCTGGGGCGGTAGCACAGATACGCAGTATTTT.

This clonotype was seen a single time. The gene calls are TRBV20-1 and TRBJ2-5, with 11 bases fitting TRBD2. CDR1 is DFQATT and CDR2 is SNEGSKA in the germline V gene (reference sequence). Trimming cost V 5 bases and J 2 bases; bases outside gene matches: 7. The CDR3 spans 15 residues. CDR3 DNA sequence: TGCAGTGCTGGGCCTAGCGGGGGGATTCAAGAGACCCAGTACTTC. Its translation is CSAGPSGGIQETQYF.

This clonotype has just a few counts. V and J are TRBV6-2 or TRBV6-3 and TRBJ2-1, with 11 bases aligning to TRBD2. CDR1 is MNHEY and CDR2 is SVGEGT in the germline V gene. This CDR3 has 15 amino acids. V shed 0 bases, J shed 9 bases, and the junction held 4 bases outside the gene matches. The CDR3 coding sequence is TGTGCCAGCAGTTACTCGGCTAGCGGGAGGTTTGAGCAGTTCTTC. It translates to CASSYSASGRFEQFF.